These 11 T cell receptor beta chains were all obtained from the same sample, sequenced in a study of OX40 agonist ivuxolimab in advanced cancers. Measured with immunoSEQ multiplex PCR; TCRdb has only the in-frame clones, and not every one. The sample carries nearly 55,000 clones, approximately 90% recorded once. The input for sequencing was CD4+ or CD8+ T cells sorted from blood, taken in a trial of the OX40 agonist ivuxolimab. These receptors all come from an adult with an advanced solid tumor such as melanoma, head and neck, liver or kidney cancer.

The CDR3 bases are TGCGCCAGCAGCTTGGCTTCGCGAGATACGCAGTATTTT. Translated: CASSLASRDTQYF. The chain links TRBV5-1 to TRBJ2-3, with no clear D. The CDR3 extends over 13 amino acids. CDR1 SGHRS and CDR2 YFSETQ come from the germline V gene. V was clipped by 0 bases and J by 5 bases, with 7 bases between them.

This sequence joins TRBV5-1 and TRBJ2-7; TRBD1 aligns across 9 bases. Per germline, CDR1 SGHRS and CDR2 YFSETQ. This CDR3 spans 14 amino acids. V shed 4 bases, J shed 5 bases, and the junction held 7 bases outside the gene matches. In DNA, the CDR3 is TGCGCCAGCAGCCCCGGGACAGGGACCAACGAGCAGTACTTC. Translated, it gives CASSPGTGTNEQYF.

The chain carries TRBV7-3 and TRBJ1-6, with D uncertain. Trimming left V 0 bases short and J 3 bases short, with 6 bases between. Looked up from germline, CDR1 is SGHTA and CDR2 is FQGTGA. The CDR3 spans 15 residues. CDR3 residues: CASSLTASYNSPLHF. For the CDR3, the DNA is TGTGCCAGCAGCTTAACGGCAAGCTATAATTCACCCCTCCACTTT.

The rearrangement joins TRBV7-3 to TRBJ2-1; a possible D gene is TRBD2 (5 bases). The CDR3 covers 14 residues. Germline V gene sequence: CDR1 SGHTA, CDR2 FQGTGA. With 0 bases removed from V and 9 bases from J, the gap between germline ends came to 12 bases. The CDR3 DNA follows: TGTGCCAGCAGCTTAACAAGAGACGAGGGTGAGCAGTTCTTC. This encodes CASSLTRDEGEQFF.

The chain couples TRBV9 to TRBJ2-2; D perhaps matches TRBD1 (5 bases). There are 15 residues in the CDR3. The V and J ends lost 0 bases and 4 bases respectively, with 10 bases between them. CDR1 and CDR2 (germline): SGDLS, YYNGEE. The CDR3 loop reads CASSVEGRATGELFF. The CDR3 DNA is TGTGCCAGCAGCGTAGAGGGCAGGGCCACCGGGGAGCTGTTTTTT.

V usage is TRBV6-1 and J usage is TRBJ2-1, with D possibly matching TRBD1 (5 bases). This CDR3 spans 11 amino acids. V lost 6 bases, J lost 8 bases, and 8 bases lay in between. Germline CDR1 MNHNS, CDR2 SASEGT. This CDR3 reads CASREQDEQFF. The CDR3 DNA is TGTGCCAGCAGGGAACAGGATGAGCAGTTCTTC.

The chain uses TRBV19 and TRBJ1-6, with D unclear. V lost 7 bases to trimming and J lost 7 bases, with 8 bases between them. CDR1 is LNHDA and CDR2 is SQIVND in the germline V gene (reference sequence). The CDR3 has 12 amino acids. The CDR3: CASKDVNSPLHF. The CDR3 coding sequence is TGTGCCAGTAAGGATGTCAATTCACCCCTCCACTTT.

This sequence joins TRBV19 and TRBJ1-2, with D possibly TRBD1 on 5 matching bases. V was clipped by 11 bases and J by 8 bases, with 33 bases between them. The germline CDR1 and CDR2 sequences are LNHDA and SQIVND (reference sequence). CDR3 length equals 17 residues. CDR3 in DNA: TGTGCCTCTTGGGGCAGAACTAACTATGGCTACACCTACGGCTACACCTTC. Translating it yields CASWGRTNYGYTYGYTF. The complete variable domain, with remaining parts taken from reference TRBV19 and TRBJ1-2, reads DGGITQSPKYLFRKEGQNVTLSCEQNLNHDAMYWYRQDPGQGLRLIYYSQIVNDFQKGDIAEGYSVSREKKESFPLTVTSAQKNPTAFYLCASWGRTNYGYTYGYTFGSGTRLTVV.

V gene TRBV18 combines with J gene TRBJ1-4, with TRBD1 matching 11 bases. The V gene end was trimmed by 3 bases and the J gene end by 8 bases; junction bases not matched to a gene: 5. From germline, CDR1 is KGHSH and CDR2 LQKENI. The CDR3 is 15 amino acids. CDR3 sequence reads: CASSPEGTGGEKLFF. CDR3 in DNA: TGTGCCAGCTCACCGGAAGGGACAGGGGGGGAAAAACTGTTTTTT.

This clone has a handful of counts. This sequence joins TRBV11-2 and TRBJ1-2; 11 bases are shared with TRBD1. This CDR3 comprises 14 residues. CDR1 and CDR2 (germline): SGHAT, FQNNGV. With 3 bases clipped from V and 8 bases from J, the junction kept 5 bases outside the gene matches. CDR3 bases: TGTGCCAGCAGCTTTGGACAGGGGGCGGAGGGCTACACCTTC. Translating it yields CASSFGQGAEGYTF. Looking up the rest from reference TRBV11-2 and TRBJ1-2 gives the full variable domain: EAGVAQSPRYKIIEKRQSVAFWCNPISGHATLYWYQQILGQGPKLLIQFQNNGVVDDSQLPKDRFSAERLKGVDSTLKIQPAKLEDSAVYLCASSFGQGAEGYTFGSGTRLTVV.

V gene TRBV30 combines with J gene TRBJ1-3; 8 bases line up with TRBD1. Germline V gives CDR1 GTSNPN, CDR2 SVGIG (reference sequence). V dropped 2 bases and J dropped 1; count of bases not matched to a gene: 4. This CDR3 contains 15 residues. The CDR3 DNA sequence: TGTGCCTGGAGTAGAAACAGGGGGTCTGGAAACACCATATATTTT. Translating it yields CAWSRNRGSGNTIYF. The full variable domain, its missing parts supplied by reference TRBV30 and TRBJ1-3, is SQTIHQWPATLVQPVGSPLSLECTVEGTSNPNLYWYRQAAGRGLQLLFYSVGIGQISSEVPQNLSASRPQDRQFILSSKKLLLSDSGFYLCAWSRNRGSGNTIYFGEGSWLTVV.